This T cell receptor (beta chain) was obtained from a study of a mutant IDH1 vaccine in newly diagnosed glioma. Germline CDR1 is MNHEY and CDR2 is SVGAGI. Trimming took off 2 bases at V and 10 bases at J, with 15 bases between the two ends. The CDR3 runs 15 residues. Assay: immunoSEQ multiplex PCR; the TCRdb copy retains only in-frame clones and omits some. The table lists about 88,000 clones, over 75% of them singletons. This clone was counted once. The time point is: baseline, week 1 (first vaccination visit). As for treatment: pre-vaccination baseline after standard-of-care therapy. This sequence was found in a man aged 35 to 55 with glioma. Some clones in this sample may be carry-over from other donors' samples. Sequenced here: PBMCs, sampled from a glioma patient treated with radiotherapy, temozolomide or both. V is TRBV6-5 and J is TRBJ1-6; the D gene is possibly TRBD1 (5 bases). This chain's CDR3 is CASSYGAGVGSPLHF. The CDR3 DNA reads TGTGCCAGCAGTTACGGGGCGGGGGTTGGATCACCCCTCCACTTT.